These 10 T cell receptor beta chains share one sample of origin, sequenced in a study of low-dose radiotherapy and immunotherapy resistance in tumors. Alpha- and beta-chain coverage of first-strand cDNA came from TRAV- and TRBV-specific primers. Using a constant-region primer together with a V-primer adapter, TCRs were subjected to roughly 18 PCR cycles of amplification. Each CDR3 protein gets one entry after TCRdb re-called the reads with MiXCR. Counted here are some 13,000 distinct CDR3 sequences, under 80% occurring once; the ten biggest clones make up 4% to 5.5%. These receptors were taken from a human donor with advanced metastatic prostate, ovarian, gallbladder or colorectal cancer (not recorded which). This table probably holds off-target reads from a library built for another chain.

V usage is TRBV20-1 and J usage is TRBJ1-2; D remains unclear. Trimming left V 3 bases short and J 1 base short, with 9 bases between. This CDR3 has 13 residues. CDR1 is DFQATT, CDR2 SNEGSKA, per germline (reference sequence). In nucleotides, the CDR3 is TGCAGTGCTAGTGCTTGGGATAACTATGGCTACACCTTC. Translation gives CSASAWDNYGYTF.

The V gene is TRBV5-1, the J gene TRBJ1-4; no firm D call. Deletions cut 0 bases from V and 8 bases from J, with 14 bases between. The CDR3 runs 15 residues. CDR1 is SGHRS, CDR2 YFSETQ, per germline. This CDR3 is CASSLAGGVWEKLFF. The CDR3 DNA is TGCGCCAGCAGCTTGGCCGGCGGTGTATGGGAAAAACTGTTTTTT.

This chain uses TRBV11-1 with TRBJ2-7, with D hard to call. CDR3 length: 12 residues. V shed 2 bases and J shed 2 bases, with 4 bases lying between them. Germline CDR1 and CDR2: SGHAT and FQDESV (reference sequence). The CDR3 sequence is CASSLFAYEQYF. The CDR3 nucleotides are TGTGCCAGCAGCTTATTTGCCTACGAGCAGTACTTC.

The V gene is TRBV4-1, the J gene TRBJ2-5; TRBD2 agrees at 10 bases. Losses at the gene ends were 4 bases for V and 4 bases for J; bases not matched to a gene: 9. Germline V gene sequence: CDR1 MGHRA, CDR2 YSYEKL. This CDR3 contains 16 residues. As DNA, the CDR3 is TGCGCCAGCAGCCCCCAGCAGCGGGGGGGCCCAGAGACCCAGTACTTC. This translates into CASSPQQRGGPETQYF.

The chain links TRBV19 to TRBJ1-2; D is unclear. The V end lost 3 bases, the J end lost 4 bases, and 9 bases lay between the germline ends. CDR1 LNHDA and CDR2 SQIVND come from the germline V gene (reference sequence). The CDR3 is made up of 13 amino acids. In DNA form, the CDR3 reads TGTGCCAGTAGTATGCGGCAGGCCTATGGCTACACCTTC. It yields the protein CASSMRQAYGYTF.

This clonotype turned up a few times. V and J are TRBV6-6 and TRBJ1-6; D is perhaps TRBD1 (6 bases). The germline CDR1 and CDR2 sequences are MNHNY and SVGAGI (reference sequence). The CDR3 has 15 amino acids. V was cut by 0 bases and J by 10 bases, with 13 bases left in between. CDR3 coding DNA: TGTGCCAGCAGTTACTCCGGGACATTTGGGTCACCCCTCCACTTT. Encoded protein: CASSYSGTFGSPLHF.

The CDR3 DNA is TGTGCCAGCAGCTTAGTGGAGAACACTGAAGCTTTCTTT. Its protein product is CASSLVENTEAFF. This chain links TRBV11-2 with TRBJ1-1; D uncertain. V was clipped by 1 base and J by 1 base, with 4 bases between them. The germline gives CDR1 SGHAT, CDR2 FQNNGV. The CDR3 consists of 13 residues.

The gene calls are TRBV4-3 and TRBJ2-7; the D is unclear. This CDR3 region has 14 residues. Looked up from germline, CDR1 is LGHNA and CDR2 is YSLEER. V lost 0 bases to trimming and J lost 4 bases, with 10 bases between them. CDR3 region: CASSQDGIKYEQYF. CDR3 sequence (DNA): TGCGCCAGCAGCCAAGATGGTATTAAATACGAGCAGTACTTC.

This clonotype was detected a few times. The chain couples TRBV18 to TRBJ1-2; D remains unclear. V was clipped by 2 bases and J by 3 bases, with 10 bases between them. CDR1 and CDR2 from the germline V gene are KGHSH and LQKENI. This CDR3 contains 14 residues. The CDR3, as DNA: TGTGCCAGCTCACCATTTTCCGAGGACTATGGCTACACCTTC. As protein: CASSPFSEDYGYTF.

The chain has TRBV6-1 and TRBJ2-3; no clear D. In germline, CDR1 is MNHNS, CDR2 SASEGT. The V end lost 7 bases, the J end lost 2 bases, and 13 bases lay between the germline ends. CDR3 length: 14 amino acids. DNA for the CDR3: TGTGCCAGCAAGGTGGCGGTTGACACAGATACGCAGTATTTT. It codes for CASKVAVDTDTQYF.